One sample yielded the 29 T cell receptor beta chains listed below, sequenced in a study of beta chain features in type 1 diabetes. What these receptors recognize is not known. Study findings and constraints: For Type 1 diabetes patients, all four CD4+ subsets carried TCRB CDR3s that were moderately but significantly shorter.

Reverse transcribing all isolated RNA meant expressed TCRB transcripts were sequenced. Only in-frame clones appear in the TCRdb table, and some are missing; sequencing was by immunoSEQ multiplex PCR. Of 250,000 to 300,000 clones in the sample, about 13% are singletons; the top ten hold roughly 0.018%. The source material was naive CD4+ T cells from blood. These receptors were collected from a man in his thirties or forties with type 1 diabetes.

The rearrangement joins TRBV7-9 to TRBJ2-5; TRBD1 matches at 11 bases. There are 18 residues in the CDR3. From germline, CDR1 is SEHNR and CDR2 FQNEAQ (reference sequence). Trimming took 5 bases from V and 2 from J; bases not matched to a gene: 13. The CDR3 DNA reads as TGTGCCAGCAGCCCGAGAAGGGGGACAGGGGGATTACAAGAGACCCAGTACTTC. It specifies CASSPRRGTGGLQETQYF.

The rearrangement uses TRBV27 and TRBJ2-1, with D perhaps TRBD2 (5 bases). The CDR3 runs 12 residues. Trimming took 4 bases from V and 12 from J, leaving 13 bases between them. Germline CDR1 MNHEY, CDR2 SMNVEV (reference sequence). CDR3 loop: CASSSGVGGQFF. The CDR3 DNA reads TGTGCCAGCAGTTCCGGGGTAGGAGGGCAGTTCTTC.

This rearrangement joins TRBV9 to TRBJ1-1; TRBD1 is a possible D gene (6 bases). The ends were cut back, 5 bases at V and 1 base at J, with 12 bases in the middle. CDR1 is SGDLS and CDR2 is YYNGEE in the germline V gene. The CDR3 is 14 amino acids. CDR3 in DNA: TGTGCCAGCAGTGCGGACAGACGGAACACTGAAGCTTTCTTT. As protein: CASSADRRNTEAFF.

This clone was picked up a small number of times. The V and J genes are TRBV5-4 and TRBJ2-1; 7 bases align to TRBD1. This CDR3 is 15 amino acids long. In germline, CDR1 is SGHNT, CDR2 YYREEE (reference sequence). The V and J ends lost 4 bases and 5 bases, in that order; junction bases with no gene match: 9. The CDR3 protein is CASSPRQGEDNEQFF. DNA for the CDR3: TGTGCCAGCAGCCCTCGACAGGGAGAGGACAATGAGCAGTTCTTC.

There are a few counts of this clone. The chain is built from TRBV29-1 and TRBJ2-5; 16 bases align to TRBD2. The CDR3 is 16 amino acids. Germline-derived CDR1 and CDR2 are SQVTM and ANQGSEA. The junction had 7 bases not matched to a gene; V was cut back by 4 bases and J by 5 bases. This chain's CDR3 is CSVVGTSGREGETQYF. In nucleotides, the CDR3 is TGCAGCGTTGTGGGGACTAGCGGGAGGGAAGGGGAGACCCAGTACTTC. The full variable domain, rest sourced from reference TRBV29-1 and TRBJ2-5, is SAVISQKPSRDICQRGTSLTIQCQVDSQVTMMFWYRQQPGQSLTLIATANQGSEATYESGFVIDKFPISRPNLTFSTLTVSNMSPEDSSIYLCSVVGTSGREGETQYFGPGTRLLVL.

This clone was seen more than once but under ten times. V is TRBV14 and J is TRBJ2-1; D unclear. V lost 0 bases, J lost 0 bases, and 6 bases lay in between. The length of the CDR3 is 15 residues. Germline lookup yields CDR1 SGHDN and CDR2 FVKESK. The CDR3 loop is CASSQDPGSYNEQFF. CDR3 coding DNA: TGTGCCAGCAGCCAAGATCCAGGCTCCTACAATGAGCAGTTCTTC.

In this sample, this clone turned up a few times. This chain uses TRBV27 with TRBJ2-2; D may be TRBD2 (6 bases). Germline CDR1 MNHEY, CDR2 SMNVEV (reference sequence). The CDR3 has 15 residues. V lost 5 bases and J 6 bases, leaving 16 bases between the germline ends. CDR3: CASSPRRGGSGELFF. In DNA form, the CDR3 reads TGTGCCAGCAGTCCACGGAGGGGCGGGTCCGGGGAGCTGTTTTTT.

This clone appeared a few times. The V gene is TRBV18, the J gene TRBJ2-4; D is perhaps TRBD1 (6 bases). V shed 8 bases and J shed 2 bases, with 13 bases lying between them. CDR1 is KGHSH and CDR2 is LQKENI in the germline V gene. CDR3 length equals 14 residues. The CDR3: CASQNRVTKNIQYF. CDR3 DNA: TGTGCCAGCCAAAACAGGGTCACCAAAAACATTCAGTACTTC.

The sample holds a few counts of this clone. Other DNA variants within this sample encode the same CDR3. The rearrangement uses TRBV6-1 and TRBJ1-5; 8 positions agree with TRBD1. J gave up 3 bases and V 8 bases, and 3 bases lay outside the gene matches. This CDR3 is 13 amino acids long. CDR1 is MNHNS, CDR2 SASEGT, per germline. This CDR3 reads CASRTGFNQPQHF. Here the CDR3 DNA reads TGTGCCAGCCGGACAGGGTTCAATCAGCCCCAGCATTTT.

CDR3 coding DNA: TGTGCCAGCAGCTCTCAGGACAGGGGCACAGATACGCAGTATTTT. It translates to CASSSQDRGTDTQYF. The rearrangement joins TRBV6-5 to TRBJ2-3; TRBD1 aligns across 8 bases. After removal of 6 bases from V and 1 base from J, the junction contained 6 bases not matched to a gene. Germline V gives CDR1 MNHEY, CDR2 SVGAGI. CDR3 length equals 15 residues.

This clone was found a few times. This chain joins TRBV15 and TRBJ2-3; 9 bases agree with TRBD2. Germline assignment: CDR1 LNHNV and CDR2 YYDKDF (reference sequence). V was pared by 2 bases and J by 1 base, with 4 bases of the junction left unmatched. There are 16 residues in the CDR3. The CDR3, as DNA: TGTGCCACCAGCAGACGACTAGCGGTAGGCACAGATACGCAGTATTTT. Its protein product is CATSRRLAVGTDTQYF.

This clone was detected only a few times. The gene calls are TRBV7-9 and TRBJ2-3, with TRBD2 matching over 7 bases. This CDR3 contains 18 residues. J was trimmed by 5 bases and V by 1 base; bases with no gene match: 15. Per the germline V gene, CDR1 is SEHNR and CDR2 is FQNEAQ (reference sequence). As DNA, the CDR3 is TGTGCCAGCAGCTTAGGAGCGTCTAGCGGCAACCCAATAGATACGCAGTATTTT. This encodes CASSLGASSGNPIDTQYF.

This chain uses TRBV21-1 with TRBJ2-7; TRBD1 is taken as the D call from the table, unchecked against the DNA. TRBV21-1 is flagged as a pseudogene. The CDR3 length is 13 residues. DNA of the CDR3: TGTGCCAGCAGCAACGACACGCACTACGAGCAGTACTTC. It is translated as CASSNDTHYEQYF.

A single count supports this clone. This chain connects TRBV18 to TRBJ1-1; D remains unclear. This CDR3 has 15 residues. The germline CDR1 and CDR2 sequences are KGHSH and LQKENI. The ends were cut back, 1 base at V and 5 bases at J, with 14 bases in the middle. The CDR3 sequence is CASSPRRGYGTEAFF. CDR3 nucleotides: TGTGCCAGCTCACCACGTCGGGGATACGGGACTGAAGCTTTCTTT.

In DNA, the CDR3 is TGTGCCAGCAGCACGACAGGGACCAAAGAGACCCAGTACTTC. Translating gives CASSTTGTKETQYF. The chain joins TRBV6-6 to TRBJ2-5, with TRBD1 matching over 7 bases. This CDR3 spans 14 amino acids. Trimming cost V 6 bases and J 3 bases; bases outside gene matches: 7. The germline V gene encodes CDR1 MNHNY and CDR2 SVGAGI (reference sequence).

This clone showed up just a few times. This sequence joins TRBV29-1 and TRBJ2-3; 7 positions agree with TRBD1. Germline V gene sequence: CDR1 SQVTM, CDR2 ANQGSEA. This CDR3 has 15 residues. Trimming cost V 2 bases and J 6 bases; bases outside gene matches: 11. The CDR3 DNA sequence: TGCAGCGTTGAAACGACCGGGACAGTCGGCGATACGCAGTATTTT. This codes for CSVETTGTVGDTQYF.

V and J are TRBV2 and TRBJ2-1, with 10 bases matching TRBD2. Trimming took 5 bases from V and 6 from J; bases not matched to a gene: 7. The CDR3 is made up of 15 amino acids. CDR1 is SNHLY and CDR2 is FYNNEI in the germline V gene. In DNA form, the CDR3 reads TGTGCCAGCAGTTCAGCGGGAGGGCCGGGCAATGAGCAGTTCTTC. Translation: CASSSAGGPGNEQFF.

This clone occurred a few times. The chain carries TRBV29-1 and TRBJ2-5; D is undetermined. Trimming removed 4 bases from V and 2 bases from J, with 11 bases in between. Germline-derived CDR1 and CDR2 are SQVTM and ANQGSEA. The CDR3 runs to 13 residues. The CDR3 region is CSVVVQLQETQYF. The DNA for the CDR3 is TGCAGCGTTGTCGTCCAGTTACAAGAGACCCAGTACTTC.

The chain combines TRBV21-1 with TRBJ2-7; TRBD2, the table's D call, was not compared with the DNA. TRBV21-1 is a documented pseudogene. The CDR3 runs to 16 residues. CDR3 bases: TGTGCCAGCATCCCCGGGACTAGCAGTTGGTCCTACGAGCAGTACTTC. Its protein is CASIPGTSSWSYEQYF.

This clone showed up just a few times. Germline and junction disagree at one end, which may indicate a read error. The chain employs TRBV9 and TRBJ2-7, with 8 bases that match TRBD1. Germline V lookup: CDR1 SGDLS, CDR2 YYNGEE. CDR3 length: 12 residues. In nucleotides, the CDR3 is TGTGCCAGCAGCGTAGCTGGGGGACAGGTGTCCTTC. Its protein product is CASSVAGGQVSF.

The DNA for the CDR3 is TGCGCCAGCAGCTTCGGACAGGGCTCAGGGGAGCAGTACTTC. This translates into CASSFGQGSGEQYF. The chain recombines TRBV5-1 with TRBJ2-7; TRBD1 aligns across 8 bases. CDR3 length: 14 amino acids. Trimming at V came to 2 bases and at J to 7 bases, leaving 8 bases not matched to a gene. CDR1 is SGHRS and CDR2 is YFSETQ in the germline V gene.

This chain connects TRBV4-2 to TRBJ1-2, with 7 bases that match TRBD1. Germline V CDR1 and CDR2: LGHNA, YNFKEQ. J gave up 8 bases and V 3 bases, and 6 bases lay outside the gene matches. This CDR3 is built from 13 residues. This CDR3 reads CASSQHTGEGYTF. The CDR3 DNA reads as TGTGCCAGCAGCCAGCACACAGGGGAGGGCTACACCTTC.

V and J are TRBV18 and TRBJ1-1; D uncertain. The CDR3 is made up of 14 amino acids. Germline lookup yields CDR1 KGHSH and CDR2 LQKENI. Trimming removed 8 bases at V and 0 bases at J, with 13 bases between. CDR3 in DNA: TGTGCCAGCGCCGGCGGGCAGATGAACACTGAAGCTTTCTTT. This translates into CASAGGQMNTEAFF.

This clone was detected only a few times. Other DNA sequences within the sample encode an identical CDR3. This chain joins TRBV28 and TRBJ2-5; D unresolved. Trimming pared 5 bases from V and 5 bases from J, leaving 6 bases between. CDR3 length equals 11 residues. In germline, CDR1 is MDHEN, CDR2 SYDVKM. The CDR3 DNA reads as TGTGCCAGCAGTCCTCGGGAGACCCAGTACTTC. Translating it yields CASSPRETQYF.

This clone was detected only a few times. The V call is TRBV28, the J call TRBJ1-4; 7 nucleotides agree with TRBD1. CDR1 and CDR2 from the germline V gene are MDHEN and SYDVKM. Losses at the gene ends were 5 bases for V and 6 bases for J; bases not matched to a gene: 6. The CDR3 totals 14 residues. This CDR3 reads CASSAPGQHEKLFF. The CDR3, as DNA: TGTGCCAGCAGTGCGCCGGGACAGCATGAAAAACTGTTTTTT.

The gene calls are TRBV19 and TRBJ1-1; 8 nucleotides agree with TRBD1. V lost 6 bases and J lost 7; bases outside the gene matches: 4. Germline CDR1 is LNHDA and CDR2 is SQIVND (reference sequence). This CDR3 spans 12 amino acids. The CDR3 coding sequence is TGTGCCAGTAGCCTCGGGACAGGTGAAGCTTTCTTT. Encoded protein: CASSLGTGEAFF.

This chain uses TRBV30 with TRBJ2-6; the match to TRBD1 covers 8 bases. Per germline, CDR1 GTSNPN and CDR2 SVGIG (reference sequence). CDR3 size: 13 residues. V shed 3 bases and J 9 bases; nucleotides not matched to a gene: 4. The CDR3 nucleotides read TGTGCCTGGAGCGGACAGGGCGTCAACGTCCTGACTTTC. Translated: CAWSGQGVNVLTF.

The rearrangement uses TRBV9 and TRBJ2-1; 9 bases align to TRBD2. CDR3 length equals 16 residues. Losses at the gene ends were 3 bases for V and 4 bases for J; bases not matched to a gene: 8. The germline V gene has CDR1 SGDLS and CDR2 YYNGEE. CDR3 region: CASSAAGGPMYNEQFF. The CDR3 nucleotides read TGTGCCAGCAGCGCCGCGGGGGGGCCCATGTACAATGAGCAGTTCTTC.

This clone was detected a few times. The rearrangement uses TRBV14 and TRBJ2-5, with D perhaps TRBD2 (6 bases). The length of the CDR3 is 16 residues. The germline CDR1 and CDR2 sequences are SGHDN and FVKESK. V was shortened by 0 bases and J by 4 bases, with 15 bases between the two germline ends. The DNA for the CDR3 is TGTGCCAGCAGCCAAGATGTCGGACGGGGGACAGAGACCCAGTACTTC. Protein: CASSQDVGRGTETQYF. The full variable domain, its missing parts supplied by reference TRBV14 and TRBJ2-5, is EAGVTQFPSHSVIEKGQTVTLRCDPISGHDNLYWYRRVMGKEIKFLLHFVKESKQDESGMPNNRFLAERTGGTYSTLKVQPAELEDSGVYFCASSQDVGRGTETQYFGPGTRLLVL.